The subject of this entry is one T cell receptor beta chain. Its antigen remains unidentified. No clone much larger than this one lies a single base away; base qualities are absent. The cohort comprised some 730 healthy bone marrow donors. At the time of sampling, every cohort member was nominally healthy, though immune exposures that went unrecorded were likely present. The donor tested CMV seronegative, placing the donor among the 352 seronegative members of the cohort. A peripheral blood sample was collected from each donor, and TCR beta sequencing was performed on peripheral blood mononuclear cells. Genomic DNA was extracted from the blood cell samples with the Qiagen DNeasy Blood Extraction Kit. The data stem from a study of cytomegalovirus exposure and HLA in healthy donors (dated by TCRdb to the late 2010s). For the study in its entirety: According to an earlier analysis of a few hundred of the donors, about 179 million T cells yielded 90 million to 130 million unique TCR beta sequences and about 300 Gb of sequence data. The later analysis used no new phenotypic data to find candidate immune exposures, relying instead on TCR beta sequences and their occurrence across donors. The number of typed donors differed by locus: about 620-640 for A, B, C, DRB1 and DQB1; 500 to 550 for DQA1; 606 for DPA1; and about 450 for DPB1. Among the roughly 400 genotyped donors, approximately 81% belonged to the genetic ancestry cluster associated with self-reported Caucasian donors. The study used immunosequencing to profile the T cell repertoires of some 600 subjects and linked those repertoires to cytomegalovirus serostatus. Besides the first cohort of 666 subjects, a separate validation cohort made up of roughly 120 different subjects was used. All discovery cohort repertoires had been generated using a single sequencing platform. In an earlier analysis of 500 to 650 of the donors, high-throughput TCR beta sequencing was used to judge whether each TCR beta V gene segment behaved as functional or pseudogenic. An early release covering just under 650 HLA-typed donors comprised approximately 300 gigabases of sequencing data and approximately 85 million unique TCR sequences. On average, roughly 200,000 unique TCR beta nucleotide sequences were sequenced per donor among several hundred genotyped donors of the cohort, with roughly 18% of those sequences being non-productive. A later genetic analysis took genome-wide SNP genotypes for about 55% of the 666 donors and used that subset as a discovery cohort. Both class I and class II loci were covered by HLA typing, at four-digit resolution. The study was designed to test whether signatures of past pathogen exposure could be identified by cataloging public T cell receptors. A later analysis re-examined previously published TCR beta repertoires from more than 650 donors and added high-resolution HLA genotyping to investigate patterns of TCR occurrence. Donor age, sex, ethnicity and CMV serostatus were compiled together with the repertoire data. A handful of DR-DQ haplotypes were handled as single units for association and clustering because linkage in the cohort was strong. High-throughput TCR immunosequencing, statistical association of individual TCRs with disease status, and machine learning were combined to predict cytomegalovirus infection status.

Findings and caveats that apply to the study as a whole: The 87-base-pair reads could not distinguish some IMGT-functional V segments, including TRBV6-2 and TRBV6-3, so those segments were excluded. A later analysis found that HLA-associated TCR beta chains were more clonally expanded and had lower generation probabilities than equally common non-associated chains. V-gene and J-gene trimming of TCR beta chains was associated with a missense DCLRE1C variant in a later genetic analysis, and the association was replicated in an independent cohort. HLA typing was unavailable for some donors at each locus, so association tests used only the typed subset. According to a later analysis, TCR association rates differed among HLA loci, with DRB1 alleles showing the most associated TCRs and HLA-C alleles showing the fewest. Three of the identified cytomegalovirus-associated TCR beta chains were confirmed in vitro to be specific for cytomegalovirus antigens. Some 15 rarely observed V segments, including chromosome 9 orphons, were excluded from the earlier analysis of almost 600 of the donors because counts were too low. In a later genetic analysis, fewer N-insertions in productive TCRs were reported among donors in an Asian-associated ancestry cluster than the roughly 700-donor mean. CMV serostatus was the only immune exposure information available for the cohort. A cluster of highly shared sequence variants was judged likely to be a technical artifact of the sequencing pipeline. According to a later analysis, most CMV-associated TCR beta chains appeared to be HLA-restricted, and the HLA associations seemed to be driven largely by CMV exposure. In an earlier analysis of around 600 of the donors, most TCR beta V segments were observed in productive rearrangements about 90% or about 30% of the time, broadly matching IMGT annotations. The cohort was sequenced for TCR beta chains only, and without alpha or paired-chain data the features that could be detected were limited. While some public TCRs were present in many individuals, most TCR sequences turned up only very rarely across donors. Correlated functional status among segregating V segments might reflect linkage disequilibrium, but an unknown experimental factor could not be ruled out. A later analysis reported that several top co-occurrence clusters appeared linked to parvovirus B19, influenza, CMV and Epstein-Barr virus. A later analysis associated roughly 17,000 TCR beta sequences with specific HLA alleles at a false discovery rate of 0.05. A total of 164 TCR beta chains were listed by the study as associated with cytomegalovirus. According to the authors, the approach could potentially be generalized to other disease states and immunological phenotypes. The classifier was reported to diagnose cytomegalovirus status with high specificity and sensitivity in both the original cohort and the validation cohort. Strong co-occurrence of HLA alleles, especially DR and DQ, made assigning TCR associations to individual alleles difficult. Sequencing depth was assumed to be roughly uniform across donors in the presence/absence analyses, though that assumption may not hold. A further reported finding was that TCR beta sequences accurately predicted the HLA-A and HLA-B alleles for most subjects in the first cohort.

The cysteine opens and the phenylalanine closes a CDR3 of 14 amino acids. The kept DNA is CDR3 alone, 42 bases in frame from the first base. The germline V gene supplies CDR1 MNHEY and CDR2 SVGAGI. V is clipped by 6 bases and J by 2 bases, and the sequence between their germline boundaries is 11 bases long. The library was generated by the immunoSEQ multiplex PCR assay. For the multiplex PCR, a mixture combining 60 forward primers for TCR Vbeta segments and 13 reverse primers for TCR Jbeta segments was used. The CDR3 region of rearranged TCR beta genes was amplified from genomic DNA by a multiplex PCR assay. The Illumina HiSeq System was used to sequence the amplified TCR beta libraries as 87-base-pair reads. For the original study's pipeline: In a later analysis, about 80 million unique TCR beta chains were counted across the 500 to 850 repertoires, and about 10 million of these chains were shared by at least two donors. Raw reads were error-corrected and collapsed into unique sequences by a nearest-neighbor algorithm in which closely related sequences were merged to remove PCR and sequencing errors. Alignment of CDR3 sequences to IMGT reference sequences was used to assign V, D and J gene segments. For a sequence to be retained, a match of at least six nucleotides to both a V gene segment and a J gene segment was required. A rearrangement was called productive if the CDR3 had no stop codons and remained in frame with V and J, and every other rearrangement was called non-productive. Following IMGT convention, CDR3 was defined as the stretch from the second conserved V-encoded cysteine to the conserved J-encoded phenylalanine. The earlier analysis of approximately 590 of the donors excluded any sequence lacking an unambiguous match to a single V gene segment. In an earlier analysis of roughly 600 of the donors, a V segment was called functional when productive rearrangements were above 56.7%, and segregating when the standard deviation between donors exceeded 5%. A statistical classification framework was built for diagnosing cytomegalovirus status from the catalog of TCR beta chain sequences. In a later analysis, V and J genes were assigned by comparing TCR nucleotide sequences against IMGT/GENE-DB human TR gene sequences. A later analysis assigned CDR3 sequences and most-parsimonious VDJ recombination scenarios with the TCRdist pipeline. In a later analysis, every TCR beta chain was defined by the combination of its CDR3 amino acid sequence and its V-gene family, and reads without a unique V-gene family were dropped. A later analysis removed 550 to 650 highly shared, low-generation-probability nucleotide sequences to deal with suspected cross-contamination and a sequencing artifact. For each public chain, a later analysis derived a clonal expansion index from normalized ranks of inferred template counts within each repertoire. In a later analysis, generation probabilities were computed with a VDJ recombination model fitted to out-of-frame rearrangements, and the resulting probabilities were checked against IGoR. In a later analysis, hypergeometric tests were used to score TCR-TCR, TCR-HLA and TCR-CMV co-occurrence, with a repertoire-size bias correction applied to TCR pairs. A later analysis estimated false discovery rates by permuting HLA or CMV assignments 20 times. In a later analysis, co-occurring TCRs were grouped using DBSCAN, with TCRdist sequence similarity added in when clustering inside HLA-allele-positive subsets. Repertoires with fewer than 30,000 or more than 120,000 public chains, plus five repertoires with anomalous nucleotide sharing, were excluded from co-occurrence clustering. As stored in TCRdb, this immuneACCESS dataset retains in-frame rearrangements with V and J assigned. A fraction of the clones does not appear; measured against another copy, unresolved V genes explain less than half of the discrepancy, and the remainder lacks a known reason. The V and J calls and clone size were taken over from that table, and D and trimming were inferred from the DNA. The sample table contains about 83,000 clones; only one count was recorded for 80% to 90% of them. The ten biggest clones cover approximately 1.9% of the sample.

The rearrangement combines TRBV6-5 with TRBJ1-5, with TRBD1 tentatively as D gene (5 bases match). The material sequenced was PBMCs. This sequence was found in a woman in her thirties in good health and CMV-seronegative. The CDR3 in this case is CASRASGRNQPQHF. The DNA sequence is given as TGTGCCAGCAGGGCTTCAGGGCGCAATCAGCCCCAGCATTTT.